Following are 24 T cell receptor beta chains from one sample sequenced in a study of blood T cells in healthy people across ages. Alongside a J-beta primer mix, a sample-barcoded 5' primer served in a second PCR lasting roughly 7 to 12 cycles. In TCRdb, the 5' RACE reads were re-called with MiXCR into one record per CDR3 protein. The repertoire includes about a million distinct CDR3 sequences, roughly two fifths of them detected once, and about an eighth sits in the top ten. The source material was blood. These receptors all come from a man aged 18 to 29 in good health.

This chain connects TRBV20-1 to TRBJ1-1, with D unresolved. The CDR3 consists of 16 residues. Trimming took 5 bases from V and 6 from J, leaving 25 bases between them. Germline V gives CDR1 DFQATT, CDR2 SNEGSKA (reference sequence). CDR3 in amino acids: CSAGIAGSRRNAEAFF. DNA for the CDR3: TGCAGTGCTGGCATCGCCGGGAGCAGGCGCAATGCTGAAGCTTTCTTT.

In this sample, this clonotype turned up once. The chain employs TRBV10-3 and TRBJ1-1, with D possibly TRBD1 on 5 matching bases. V was clipped by 9 bases and J by 4 bases, with 15 bases between them. Germline V gene data show CDR1 as ENHRY and CDR2 as SYGVKD. The CDR3 contains 13 residues. The CDR3 DNA reads TGTGCCATAGCTTTCCGGGGCGGCACTGAAGCTTTCTTT. The encoded protein is CAIAFRGGTEAFF.

The V call is TRBV29-1, the J call TRBJ2-5; the D is unclear. Germline V lookup: CDR1 SQVTM, CDR2 ANQGSEA. The CDR3 is 14 amino acids. V lost 3 bases and J 5 bases, leaving 16 bases between the germline ends. The CDR3 nucleotides are TGCAGCGTTGAGTATACAGAAGGCCTCGAGACCCAGTACTTC. Its protein is CSVEYTEGLETQYF. Looking up the rest from reference TRBV29-1 and TRBJ2-5 gives the full variable domain: SAVISQKPSRDICQRGTSLTIQCQVDSQVTMMFWYRQQPGQSLTLIATANQGSEATYESGFVIDKFPISRPNLTFSTLTVSNMSPEDSSIYLCSVEYTEGLETQYFGPGTRLLVL.

The chain has TRBV12-3 or TRBV12-4 and TRBJ1-2; 7 bases agree with TRBD1. V dropped 5 bases and J dropped 3; count of bases not matched to a gene: 9. CDR3 length equals 15 residues. CDR3: CASSLGQNSYYGYTF. Written as DNA, the CDR3 is TGTGCCAGCAGTCTGGGACAGAACTCCTACTATGGCTACACCTTC.

This clonotype has a handful of counts. This rearrangement joins TRBV20-1 to TRBJ1-5, with D possibly matching TRBD1 (6 bases). CDR1 and CDR2 from the germline V gene are DFQATT and SNEGSKA (reference sequence). The V end was cut by 3 bases, the J end by 2 bases, with 14 bases between. The CDR3 extends over 15 amino acids. CDR3 DNA: TGCAGTGCTAGCAAGGGGGTAGGTGGCAATCAGCCCCAGCATTTT. Its protein product is CSASKGVGGNQPQHF.

This clonotype was observed a few times. J is TRBJ1-1 and V is TRBV29-1; D is ambiguous. Trimming cost V 3 bases and J 6 bases, with 11 bases left between them. CDR3 length equals 12 residues. Germline V lookup: CDR1 SQVTM, CDR2 ANQGSEA. Written as DNA, the CDR3 is TGCAGCGTTGAGATATCGGCTGCTGAAGCTTTCTTT. Protein: CSVEISAAEAFF.

The gene calls are TRBV20-1 and TRBJ2-5; TRBD2 aligns across 7 bases. V was pared by 0 bases and J by 5 bases, with 6 bases of the junction left unmatched. From germline, CDR1 is DFQATT and CDR2 SNEGSKA (reference sequence). This CDR3 has 14 amino acids. The CDR3 protein is CSARDGEGIETQYF. The CDR3 nucleotides are TGCAGTGCTAGAGACGGGGAGGGAATCGAGACCCAGTACTTC.

This clonotype was seen more than once but under ten times. CDR3 bases: TGTGCCAGCAGACACATGGACAGGGAGAGAGATACGCAGTATTTT. It codes for CASRHMDRERDTQYF. This chain joins TRBV12-3 or TRBV12-4 and TRBJ2-3, with 8 bases identical to TRBD1. J gave up 5 bases and V 6 bases, and 10 bases lay outside the gene matches. The CDR3 is 15 amino acids.

CDR3 in DNA: TGTGCCAGCAGTTTATACCCGACAGGGGGCGACTATGGCTACACCTTC. This encodes CASSLYPTGGDYGYTF. The chain joins TRBV27 to TRBJ1-2; 10 positions agree with TRBD1. The CDR3 is 16 amino acids. The V segment lost 1 base and the J segment 3 bases; nucleotides outside the gene matches: 5. Looked up from germline, CDR1 is MNHEY and CDR2 is SMNVEV (reference sequence).

The V call is TRBV12-5, the J call TRBJ1-2; D possibly corresponds to TRBD1 (5 bases). This CDR3 spans 14 amino acids. V was cut by 7 bases and J by 4 bases, with 16 bases left in between. Germline CDR1 LGHNT, CDR2 FRNRAP. The DNA for the CDR3 is TGTGCTAGTGCCACGGGGCCAGGGCTCTATGGCTACACCTTC. Protein: CASATGPGLYGYTF.

J is TRBJ2-1 and V is TRBV3-1, with D tentatively TRBD2 (6 bases). This CDR3 contains 17 residues. Germline V lookup: CDR1 LGHDT, CDR2 YNNKEL (reference sequence). Trimming took 0 bases from V and 0 from J, leaving 12 bases between them. The CDR3 region has the DNA TGTGCCAGCAGCCAAGATCTAGCGTCTTACTCCTACAATGAGCAGTTCTTC. It yields the protein CASSQDLASYSYNEQFF.

This clonotype has just a few counts. This chain connects TRBV14 to TRBJ2-5; D uncertain. The germline gives CDR1 SGHDN, CDR2 FVKESK. The CDR3 loop spans 15 amino acids. Trimming cost V 4 bases and J 2 bases, with 14 bases left between them. The CDR3 coding sequence is TGTGCCAGCAGCCTTAAATCGACCAGTCAAGAGACCCAGTACTTC. This translates into CASSLKSTSQETQYF.

This rearrangement joins TRBV30 to TRBJ1-5; unclear D gene. With 0 bases removed from V and 4 bases from J, the gap between germline ends came to 7 bases. Germline values: CDR1 GTSNPN, CDR2 SVGIG (reference sequence). CDR3 length: 13 amino acids. The CDR3 DNA follows: TGTGCCTGGAGTGTACGTGGTAATCAGCCCCAGCATTTT. This translates into CAWSVRGNQPQHF.

The chain recombines TRBV4-2 with TRBJ1-5, with D unresolved. CDR3 length: 14 amino acids. CDR1 is LGHNA and CDR2 is YNFKEQ in the germline V gene. V lost 0 bases and J 4 bases, leaving 7 bases between the germline ends. CDR3 nucleotides: TGTGCCAGCAGCCAAGATCCCAGAAATCAGCCCCAGCATTTT. It codes for CASSQDPRNQPQHF.

This clonotype was counted ten times or more. V is TRBV5-1 and J is TRBJ2-4, with 7 bases that match TRBD1. The V gene's germline CDR1 is SGHRS and CDR2 YFSETQ. The ends lost 2 bases at V and 0 bases at J; junction bases unmatched: 5. There are 16 residues in the CDR3. The CDR3 sequence: CASSFEQGRAKNIQYF. DNA of the CDR3: TGCGCCAGCAGCTTCGAACAGGGGAGAGCCAAAAACATTCAGTACTTC.

A single count supports this clonotype. This chain connects TRBV12-3 or TRBV12-4 to TRBJ2-5, with 11 bases aligning to TRBD1. CDR3 length: 14 residues. Trimming cost V 4 bases and J 11 bases; bases outside gene matches: 9. The CDR3 reads CASSSGQGDNEQYF. The CDR3 DNA follows: TGTGCCAGCAGTTCGGGACAGGGGGACAATGAGCAGTACTTC.

This clonotype was seen more than once but under ten times. The V call is TRBV10-3, the J call TRBJ1-1; D gene uncertain. V gave up 5 bases and J gave up 1 base, with 5 bases separating them. The CDR3 contains 12 residues. Germline loops: CDR1 ENHRY, CDR2 SYGVKD. This CDR3 reads CAISRQNTEAFF. The CDR3 region has the DNA TGTGCCATCAGTCGCCAGAACACTGAAGCTTTCTTT.

Only a few counts were recorded for this clonotype. The J gene is TRBJ2-3, the V gene TRBV4-2, with a tentative D call TRBD1 (6 bases). The CDR3 contains 17 residues. Germline V gives CDR1 LGHNA, CDR2 YNFKEQ. The germline V and J ends were trimmed by 0 bases and 4 bases, with 17 bases remaining between them. The CDR3 reads CASSQDVGAGVSDTQYF. The CDR3 bases are TGTGCCAGCAGCCAAGATGTCGGGGCAGGGGTTTCAGATACGCAGTATTTT.

The chain recombines TRBV5-1 with TRBJ1-2; 8 nucleotides align to TRBD1. CDR1 is SGHRS, CDR2 YFSETQ, per germline. The ends lost 3 bases at V and 6 bases at J; junction bases unmatched: 7. The CDR3 totals 14 residues. CDR3 sequence: CASSSTGGNDGYTF. The CDR3 DNA reads as TGCGCCAGCAGCTCTACAGGGGGGAACGATGGCTACACCTTC. The whole variable domain, filled in from reference TRBV5-1 and TRBJ1-2, reads KAGVTQTPRYLIKTRGQQVTLSCSPISGHRSVSWYQQTPGQGLQFLFEYFSETQRNKGNFPGRFSGRQFSNSRSEMNVSTLELGDSALYLCASSSTGGNDGYTFGSGTRLTVV.

The chain carries TRBV7-9 and TRBJ1-5; D not certain. Germline V gene lookup returns CDR1 SEHNR and CDR2 FQNEAQ (reference sequence). With 5 bases removed from V and 4 bases from J, the gap between germline ends came to 9 bases. This CDR3 contains 13 residues. DNA for the CDR3: TGTGCCAGCAGCCGCCGACCTAATCAGCCCCAGCATTTT. This gives the protein CASSRRPNQPQHF.

This clonotype showed up just a few times. V gene TRBV4-3 combines with J gene TRBJ2-1; 8 bases line up with TRBD1. This CDR3 has 18 amino acids. V lost 4 bases to trimming and J lost 7 bases; unmatched junction nucleotides: 18. Per germline, CDR1 LGHNA and CDR2 YSLEER. CDR3 amino acids: CASSPGAGTGWWLNEQFF. In DNA form, the CDR3 reads TGCGCCAGCAGCCCCGGGGCGGGGACAGGATGGTGGCTAAATGAGCAGTTCTTC.

This clonotype was observed a handful of times. The chain couples TRBV20-1 to TRBJ1-2; D is undetermined. Trimming pared 6 bases from V and 0 bases from J, leaving 5 bases between. The CDR3 is made up of 11 amino acids. Germline loops: CDR1 DFQATT, CDR2 SNEGSKA (reference sequence). CDR3 DNA: TGCAGTGCCAAAACTAACTATGGCTACACCTTC. As protein: CSAKTNYGYTF.

V gene TRBV20-1 combines with J gene TRBJ1-4; TRBD1 matches at 7 bases. V was clipped by 6 bases and J by 4 bases; unmatched bases: 11. The germline gives CDR1 DFQATT, CDR2 SNEGSKA (reference sequence). The CDR3 loop spans 15 amino acids. CDR3 DNA sequence: TGCAGTGCCGAGGGGGCGGGGAATGGTAATGAAAAACTGTTTTTT. Protein sequence: CSAEGAGNGNEKLFF.

This sequence joins TRBV7-2 and TRBJ1-1, with 7 bases fitting TRBD1. The CDR3 covers 14 residues. J gave up 6 bases and V 4 bases, and 8 bases lay outside the gene matches. The germline CDR1 and CDR2 sequences are SGHTA and FQGNSA. The CDR3 region is CASSSRGSFAEAFF. The DNA of the CDR3 is TGTGCCAGCAGCTCCAGGGGGTCTTTTGCTGAAGCTTTCTTT.